These 15 T cell receptor beta chains were sequenced from one sample in a study of CD8 T cells in Susac syndrome. Random-hexamer reverse transcription was applied to roughly 0.5 to 1 ug RNA. Each CDR3 protein is one row after TCRdb ran MiXCR on the immunoSEQ multiplex PCR reads. The table lists around 230,000 distinct CDR3 sequences, 96% of them singletons. Sequencing was performed on CD4+ T cells from PBMCs. Source of these receptors: a human donor with Susac syndrome.

This chain uses TRBV24-1 with TRBJ1-2; D not certain. CDR3 length: 13 residues. Between the trimmed V and J ends, which lost 1 base and 7 bases, there was a span of 9 bases. Germline CDR1 is KGHDR and CDR2 is SFDVKD. The CDR3 DNA reads as TGTGCCACCAGTGATTTTGAATCGGGTGGCTACACCTTC. Amino acids: CATSDFESGGYTF.

The chain recombines TRBV2 with TRBJ2-7, with D perhaps assigned TRBD1 or TRBD2 (6 bases each). The germline CDR1 and CDR2 sequences are SNHLY and FYNNEI. The V end was cut by 7 bases, the J end by 0 bases, with 16 bases between. The CDR3 covers 15 residues. As DNA, the CDR3 is TGTGCCAGCACTGGGGCGGGACAACCCTCCTACGAGCAGTACTTC. Translating gives CASTGAGQPSYEQYF.

The V gene is TRBV15, the J gene TRBJ1-2, with TRBD1 identical over 7 bases. The V and J ends lost 0 bases and 4 bases, in that order; junction bases with no gene match: 2. This CDR3 spans 14 amino acids. Germline V gene data show CDR1 as LNHNV and CDR2 as YYDKDF (reference sequence). CDR3 in amino acids: CATSRDRQGYGYTF. The DNA of the CDR3 is TGTGCCACCAGCAGAGATCGACAGGGCTATGGCTACACCTTC. Based on the CDR3 plus reference TRBV15 and TRBJ1-2, the full variable domain is DAMVIQNPRYQVTQFGKPVTLSCSQTLNHNVMYWYQQKSSQAPKLLFHYYDKDFNNEADTPDNFQSRRPNTSFCFLDIRSPGLGDTAMYLCATSRDRQGYGYTFGSGTRLTVV.

The chain uses TRBV10-3 and TRBJ2-5, with 8 bases fitting TRBD1. Germline trimming cut 6 bases from V and 2 bases from J; bases unmatched to any gene: 5. The germline V gene has CDR1 ENHRY and CDR2 SYGVKD. The CDR3 extends over 14 amino acids. CDR3 region: CAIRKTGAQETQYF. CDR3 sequence (DNA): TGTGCCATCAGAAAGACAGGGGCGCAAGAGACCCAGTACTTC.

This clonotype was observed a single time. The chain employs TRBV12-3 or TRBV12-4 and TRBJ2-2; perhaps TRBD2 as D (5 bases). The CDR3 runs to 13 residues. Trimming stripped 7 bases from V and 8 bases from J, with 14 bases between. The CDR3 region is CASKNGEIGELFF. DNA of the CDR3: TGTGCCAGCAAAAATGGGGAGATTGGGGAGCTGTTTTTT.

The V call is TRBV10-3, the J call TRBJ1-3; D unclear. The CDR3 spans 14 residues. V lost 9 bases to trimming and J lost 0 bases, with 12 bases between them. Per germline, CDR1 ENHRY and CDR2 SYGVKD. CDR3 amino acids: CAIRDGSSGNTIYF. The CDR3 coding sequence is TGTGCCATTCGTGACGGGTCCTCTGGAAACACCATATATTTT.

The V gene is TRBV9, the J gene TRBJ1-5; D gene uncertain. Germline V gene lookup returns CDR1 SGDLS and CDR2 YYNGEE. The CDR3 totals 13 residues. Trimming pared 4 bases from V and 6 bases from J, leaving 11 bases between. The CDR3: CASSPEDGQPQHF. The CDR3 DNA reads TGTGCCAGCAGCCCAGAGGACGGTCAGCCCCAGCATTTT.

The V and J genes are TRBV5-1 and TRBJ2-2; 10 nucleotides line up with TRBD1. Germline lookup yields CDR1 SGHRS and CDR2 YFSETQ. V dropped 4 bases and J dropped 5; count of bases not matched to a gene: 11. CDR3 length: 17 residues. In DNA, the CDR3 is TGCGCCAGCAGCAGATTATCCGGGACAGGGGAAACCGGGGAGCTGTTTTTT. Translating gives CASSRLSGTGETGELFF. The full variable domain, with the rest looked up from reference TRBV5-1 and TRBJ2-2, is KAGVTQTPRYLIKTRGQQVTLSCSPISGHRSVSWYQQTPGQGLQFLFEYFSETQRNKGNFPGRFSGRQFSNSRSEMNVSTLELGDSALYLCASSRLSGTGETGELFFGEGSRLTVL.

This clonotype has just one count. The chain uses TRBV7-6 and TRBJ2-7; TRBD2 matches at 8 bases. CDR1 SGHVS and CDR2 FNYEAQ come from the germline V gene. The CDR3 totals 16 residues. V gave up 2 bases and J gave up 4 bases; unmatched junction bases: 10. CDR3 residues: CASSLHNPGGPYEQYF. The DNA for the CDR3 is TGTGCCAGCAGCTTACATAACCCGGGAGGGCCGTACGAGCAGTACTTC.

This chain joins TRBV29-1 and TRBJ2-3; 7 nucleotides align to TRBD1. Trimming removed 6 bases from V and 1 base from J; junction bases left unmatched: 4. The CDR3 loop spans 13 amino acids. The germline V gene has CDR1 SQVTM and CDR2 ANQGSEA. This CDR3 reads CSVGQGGTDTQYF. The DNA of the CDR3 is TGCAGCGTCGGGCAGGGGGGCACAGATACGCAGTATTTT.

As DNA, the CDR3 is TGTGCCAGCAGTTCCTCAGGGAATGGCTACACCTTC. Amino acids: CASSSSGNGYTF. The chain combines TRBV12-3 or TRBV12-4 with TRBJ1-2; D might be TRBD1 (5 bases). The CDR3 length is 12 residues. With 4 bases removed from V and 6 bases from J, the gap between germline ends came to 9 bases.

The V call is TRBV4-1, the J call TRBJ2-1, with a possible D match to TRBD1 (5 bases). The CDR3 runs to 16 residues. Deletions cut 0 bases from V and 2 bases from J, with 11 bases between. Germline V CDR1 and CDR2: MGHRA, YSYEKL. CDR3 loop: CASSQDWAGTYNEQFF. CDR3 bases: TGCGCCAGCAGCCAAGATTGGGCAGGGACCTACAATGAGCAGTTCTTC.

The chain has TRBV4-1 and TRBJ1-5; the D is unclear. Between the trimmed V and J ends, which lost 0 bases and 0 bases, there was a span of 15 bases. Germline V lookup: CDR1 MGHRA, CDR2 YSYEKL. This CDR3 has 18 residues. The CDR3 sequence is CASSQDPGKDRSNQPQHF. The DNA of the CDR3 is TGCGCCAGCAGCCAAGATCCGGGAAAGGATCGTAGCAATCAGCCCCAGCATTTT.

The chain is built from TRBV30 and TRBJ1-1, with D hard to call. The CDR3 loop spans 13 amino acids. Germline V gene lookup returns CDR1 GTSNPN and CDR2 SVGIG (reference sequence). Trimming left V 0 bases short and J 4 bases short, with 9 bases between. The CDR3 reads CAWSVGEGTEAFF. DNA of the CDR3: TGTGCCTGGAGTGTGGGTGAGGGCACTGAAGCTTTCTTT.

The chain uses TRBV5-1 and TRBJ2-1, with D maybe TRBD2 (6 bases). V was cut by 5 bases and J by 5 bases, with 14 bases left in between. This CDR3 is built from 14 residues. From germline, CDR1 is SGHRS and CDR2 YFSETQ. The CDR3 here is CASRVVAANNEQFF. The CDR3 nucleotides read TGCGCCAGCAGGGTGGTAGCGGCCAACAATGAGCAGTTCTTC.